This entry lists 9 T cell receptor beta chains sequenced from one sample in a study of cytomegalovirus exposure and HLA in healthy donors. The PCR employed 60 Vbeta primers together with 13 Jbeta primers. Sequencing was performed with immunoSEQ multiplex PCR; in TCRdb, only in-frame clones are kept and a portion is missing. The sample holds under 170,000 clones, around 79% seen once. Sample: PBMCs. These receptors were collected from a human donor in good health.

This rearrangement joins TRBV28 to TRBJ1-5; no firm D call. V was shortened by 2 bases and J by 2 bases, with 10 bases between the two germline ends. The CDR3 sequence is 15 residues long. Germline lookup yields CDR1 MDHEN and CDR2 SYDVKM. In nucleotides, the CDR3 is TGTGCCAGCAGTTTACTAGGAATCGGCAATCAGCCCCAGCATTTT. It yields the protein CASSLLGIGNQPQHF.

The rearrangement uses TRBV29-1 and TRBJ2-1; maybe TRBD1 (5 bases). CDR3 length: 12 residues. The germline CDR1 and CDR2 sequences are SQVTM and ANQGSEA. Trimming took 6 bases from V and 5 from J, leaving 11 bases between them. The CDR3 region is CSVNRLNNEQFF. DNA of the CDR3: TGCAGCGTAAACAGGTTAAACAATGAGCAGTTCTTC.

The genes are TRBV4-1 and TRBJ2-4, with TRBD2 matching over 8 bases. V shed 0 bases and J 0 bases; nucleotides not matched to a gene: 7. Germline CDR1 MGHRA, CDR2 YSYEKL. CDR3 length: 18 amino acids. The CDR3 nucleotides read TGCGCCAGCAGCCAAGATCGGGGACTAGGGCTAGCCAAAAACATTCAGTACTTC. Protein: CASSQDRGLGLAKNIQYF.

The chain is built from TRBV7-2 and TRBJ2-7, with 10 bases fitting TRBD1. CDR1 is SGHTA and CDR2 is FQGNSA in the germline V gene. The CDR3 extends over 17 amino acids. V lost 1 base, J lost 1 base, and 7 bases stayed unmatched. CDR3 coding DNA: TGTGCCAGCAGCTTAGGGGGACTGGGACAGGGGTCCTACGAGCAGTACTTC. It codes for CASSLGGLGQGSYEQYF.

This chain joins TRBV15 and TRBJ2-7, with a tentative D call TRBD1 (5 bases). The V end was cut by 2 bases, the J end by 0 bases, with 11 bases between. The CDR3 sequence is 15 residues long. Germline lookup yields CDR1 LNHNV and CDR2 YYDKDF (reference sequence). The CDR3 nucleotides read TGTGCCACCAGCAGAACTGGGGCAAGCTCCTACGAGCAGTACTTC. Translating it yields CATSRTGASSYEQYF.

The sample holds a few counts of this clone. The chain recombines TRBV7-8 with TRBJ1-4; 7 bases map to TRBD1. This CDR3 is 14 amino acids long. Looked up from germline, CDR1 is SGHVS and CDR2 is FQNEAQ. J was trimmed by 8 bases and V by 5 bases; bases with no gene match: 8. The CDR3 spells CASSLAGQTEKLFF. CDR3 sequence (DNA): TGTGCCAGCAGCCTGGCGGGACAGACCGAAAAACTGTTTTTT.

The V call is TRBV10-1, the J call TRBJ2-7; TRBD1 matches at 10 bases. V trimming: 2 bases; J trimming: 5 bases; junction bases outside the gene matches: 3. The CDR3 spans 14 residues. Germline V CDR1 and CDR2: WNHNN, SYGVQD (reference sequence). The CDR3 is CASSEGTGVHEQYF. DNA for the CDR3: TGCGCCAGCAGTGAGGGGACAGGGGTACACGAGCAGTACTTC.

The CDR3 sequence is CASSKDWPKNIQYF. The DNA of the CDR3 is TGTGCCAGTAGTAAGGACTGGCCCAAAAACATTCAGTACTTC. The rearrangement joins TRBV19 to TRBJ2-4; D may be TRBD2 (5 bases). Trimming removed 4 bases at V and 2 bases at J, with 9 bases between. The CDR3 has 14 amino acids. Germline loops: CDR1 LNHDA, CDR2 SQIVND (reference sequence).

The V call is TRBV7-9, the J call TRBJ1-1, with D unresolved. The CDR3 length is 12 residues. Germline V gene sequence: CDR1 SEHNR, CDR2 FQNEAQ (reference sequence). V was shortened by 3 bases and J by 5 bases, with 7 bases between the two germline ends. CDR3 DNA: TGTGCCAGCAGCTTGTTAGAGACTGAAGCTTTCTTT. Amino acid sequence: CASSLLETEAFF.